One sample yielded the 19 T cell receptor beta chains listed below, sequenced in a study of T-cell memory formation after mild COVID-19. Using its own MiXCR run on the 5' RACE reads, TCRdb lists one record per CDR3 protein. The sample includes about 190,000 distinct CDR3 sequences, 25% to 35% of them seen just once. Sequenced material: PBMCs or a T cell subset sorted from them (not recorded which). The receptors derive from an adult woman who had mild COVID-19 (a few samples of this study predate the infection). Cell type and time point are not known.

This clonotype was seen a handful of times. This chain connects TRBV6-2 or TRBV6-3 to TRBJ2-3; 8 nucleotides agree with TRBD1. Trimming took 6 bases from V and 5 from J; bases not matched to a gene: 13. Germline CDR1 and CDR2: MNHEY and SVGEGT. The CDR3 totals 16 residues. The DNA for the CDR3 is TGTGCCAGCAGCACCTATGCTCCAGGGGGCAGAGATACGCAGTATTTT. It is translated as CASSTYAPGGRDTQYF.

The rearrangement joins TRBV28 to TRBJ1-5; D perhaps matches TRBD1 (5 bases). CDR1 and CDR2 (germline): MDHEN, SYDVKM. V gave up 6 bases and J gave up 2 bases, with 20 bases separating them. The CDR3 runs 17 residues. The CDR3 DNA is TGTGCCAGCAGCCTTGAGGGGCAGGGCCACCGCAATCAGCCCCAGCATTTT. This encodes CASSLEGQGHRNQPQHF.

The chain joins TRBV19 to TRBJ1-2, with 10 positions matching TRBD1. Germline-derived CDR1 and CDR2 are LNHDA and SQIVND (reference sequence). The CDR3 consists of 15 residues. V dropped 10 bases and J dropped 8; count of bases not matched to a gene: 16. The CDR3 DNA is TGTGCCACCAGGCAGGGGCGCGGGACAGGGGACGGCTACACCTTC. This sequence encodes CATRQGRGTGDGYTF.

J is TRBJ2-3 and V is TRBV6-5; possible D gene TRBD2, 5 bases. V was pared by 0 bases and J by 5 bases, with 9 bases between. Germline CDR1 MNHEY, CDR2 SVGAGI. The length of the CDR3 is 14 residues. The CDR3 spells CASSYSTTGDTQYF. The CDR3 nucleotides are TGTGCCAGCAGTTACTCGACTACGGGAGATACGCAGTATTTT.

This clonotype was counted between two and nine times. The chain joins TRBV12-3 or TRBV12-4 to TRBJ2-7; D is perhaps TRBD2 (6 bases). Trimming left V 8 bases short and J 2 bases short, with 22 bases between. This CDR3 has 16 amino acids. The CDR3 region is CASATGRRGLAYEQYF. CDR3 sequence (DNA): TGTGCCAGCGCCACCGGACGGAGGGGATTGGCCTACGAGCAGTACTTC.

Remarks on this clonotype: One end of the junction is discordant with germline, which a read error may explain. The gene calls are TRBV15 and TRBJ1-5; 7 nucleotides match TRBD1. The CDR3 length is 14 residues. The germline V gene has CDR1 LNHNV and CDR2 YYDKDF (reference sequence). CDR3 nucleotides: TGTGCCACCAGCAGAGATCAGGGGGGGCAGCCCAAGCATTTT. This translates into CATSRDQGGQPKHF. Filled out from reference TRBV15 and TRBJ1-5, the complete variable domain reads DAMVIQNPRYQVTQFGKPVTLSCSQTLNHNVMYWYQQKSSQAPKLLFHYYDKDFNNEADTPDNFQSRRPNTSFCFLDIRSPGLGDTAMYLCATSRDQGGQPKHFGDGTRLSIL.

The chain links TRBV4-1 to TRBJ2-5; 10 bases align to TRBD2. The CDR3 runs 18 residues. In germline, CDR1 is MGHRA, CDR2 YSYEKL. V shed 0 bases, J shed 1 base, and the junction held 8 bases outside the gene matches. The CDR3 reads CASSQDGISGGTQETQYF. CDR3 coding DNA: TGCGCCAGCAGCCAAGATGGGATTAGCGGGGGGACCCAAGAGACCCAGTACTTC.

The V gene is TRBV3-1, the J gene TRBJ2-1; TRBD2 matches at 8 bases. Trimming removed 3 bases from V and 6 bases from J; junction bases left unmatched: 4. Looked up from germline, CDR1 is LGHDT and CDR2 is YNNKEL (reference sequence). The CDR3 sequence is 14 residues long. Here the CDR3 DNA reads TGTGCCAGCAGCCAGATAGCGGGACCCAATGAGCAGTTCTTC. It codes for CASSQIAGPNEQFF.

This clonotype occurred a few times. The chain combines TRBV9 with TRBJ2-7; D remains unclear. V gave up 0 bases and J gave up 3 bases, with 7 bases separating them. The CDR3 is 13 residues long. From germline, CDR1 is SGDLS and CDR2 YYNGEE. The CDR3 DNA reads TGTGCCAGCAGCGTAGCTCCGATCTACGAGCAGTACTTC. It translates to CASSVAPIYEQYF.

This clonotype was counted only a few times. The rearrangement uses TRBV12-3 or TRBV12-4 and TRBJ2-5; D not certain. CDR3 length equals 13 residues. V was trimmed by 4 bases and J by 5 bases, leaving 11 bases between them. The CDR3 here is CASSYGRMETQYF. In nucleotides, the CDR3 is TGTGCCAGCAGTTACGGACGGATGGAGACCCAGTACTTC.

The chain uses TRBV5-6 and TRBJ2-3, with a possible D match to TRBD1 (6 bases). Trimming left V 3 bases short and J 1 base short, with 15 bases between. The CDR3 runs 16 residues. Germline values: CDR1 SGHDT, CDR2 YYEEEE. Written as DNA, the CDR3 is TGTGCCAGCAGCTCCGTGGGGGCGAGGGGCACAGATACGCAGTATTTT. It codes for CASSSVGARGTDTQYF.

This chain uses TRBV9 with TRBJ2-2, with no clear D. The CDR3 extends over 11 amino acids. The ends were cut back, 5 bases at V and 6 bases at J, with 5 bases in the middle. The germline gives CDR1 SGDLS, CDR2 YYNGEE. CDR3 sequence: CASRGAGELFF. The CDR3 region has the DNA TGTGCCAGCAGAGGAGCCGGGGAGCTGTTTTTT.

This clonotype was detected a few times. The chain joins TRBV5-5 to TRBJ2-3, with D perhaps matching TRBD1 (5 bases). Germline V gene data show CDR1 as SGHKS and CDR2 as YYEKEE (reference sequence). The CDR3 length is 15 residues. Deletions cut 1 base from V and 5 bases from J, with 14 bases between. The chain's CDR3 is CASSLSGWELDTQYF. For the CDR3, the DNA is TGTGCCAGCAGCTTGTCAGGGTGGGAATTAGATACGCAGTATTTT.

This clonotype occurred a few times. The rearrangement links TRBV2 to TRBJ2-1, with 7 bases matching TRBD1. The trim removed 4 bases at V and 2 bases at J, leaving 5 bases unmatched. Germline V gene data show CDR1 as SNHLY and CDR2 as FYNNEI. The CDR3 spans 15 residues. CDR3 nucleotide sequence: TGTGCCAGCAGTGGAGGCAGGGGGACCTACAATGAGCAGTTCTTC. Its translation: CASSGGRGTYNEQFF.

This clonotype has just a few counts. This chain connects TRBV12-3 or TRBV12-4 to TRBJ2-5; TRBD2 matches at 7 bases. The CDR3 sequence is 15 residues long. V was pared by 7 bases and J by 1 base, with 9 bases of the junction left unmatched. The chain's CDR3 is CASTKAGLGQETQYF. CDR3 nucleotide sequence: TGTGCCAGCACCAAAGCGGGATTAGGCCAAGAGACCCAGTACTTC.

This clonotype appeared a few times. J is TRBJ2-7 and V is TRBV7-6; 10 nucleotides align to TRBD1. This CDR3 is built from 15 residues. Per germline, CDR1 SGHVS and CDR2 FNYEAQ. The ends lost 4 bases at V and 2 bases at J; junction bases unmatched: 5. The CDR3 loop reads CASSSGQGRAYEQYF. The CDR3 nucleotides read TGTGCCAGCAGCTCGGGACAGGGGAGGGCCTACGAGCAGTACTTC.

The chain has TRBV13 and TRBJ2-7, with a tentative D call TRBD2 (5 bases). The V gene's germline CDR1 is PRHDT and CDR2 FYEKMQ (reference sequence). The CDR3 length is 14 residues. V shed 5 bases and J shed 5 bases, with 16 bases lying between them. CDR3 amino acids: CASSGYRRVDEQYF. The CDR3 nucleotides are TGTGCCAGCAGCGGGTACCGGCGGGTGGACGAGCAGTACTTC.

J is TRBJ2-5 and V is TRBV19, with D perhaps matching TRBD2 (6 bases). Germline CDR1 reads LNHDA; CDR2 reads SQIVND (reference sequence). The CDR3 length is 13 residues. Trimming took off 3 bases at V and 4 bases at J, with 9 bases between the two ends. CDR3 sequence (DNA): TGTGCCAGTAGTATCGCCGGGAGAGAGACCCAGTACTTC. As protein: CASSIAGRETQYF. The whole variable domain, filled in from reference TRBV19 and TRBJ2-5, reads DGGITQSPKYLFRKEGQNVTLSCEQNLNHDAMYWYRQDPGQGLRLIYYSQIVNDFQKGDIAEGYSVSREKKESFPLTVTSAQKNPTAFYLCASSIAGRETQYFGPGTRLLVL.

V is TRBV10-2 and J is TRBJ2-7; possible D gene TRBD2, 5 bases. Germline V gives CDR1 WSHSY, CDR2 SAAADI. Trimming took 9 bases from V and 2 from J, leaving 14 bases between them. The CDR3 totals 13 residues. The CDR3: CASRQRITYEQYF. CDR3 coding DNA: TGCGCCAGTCGCCAGCGGATAACCTACGAGCAGTACTTC.